These 8 T cell receptor beta chains were sequenced from one sample in a study of CD8 T cells in Susac syndrome. Random hexamers served to reverse transcribe roughly 0.45 to 1 ug RNA. A single record per CDR3 protein comes from TCRdb applying MiXCR to the immunoSEQ multiplex PCR reads. In the table there are 150,000 to 200,000 distinct CDR3 sequences, approximately 95% of which are singletons. Material for sequencing was CD4+ T cells from PBMCs. These receptors were obtained from a human donor with Susac syndrome.

This clonotype has just a few counts. The chain has TRBV18 and TRBJ2-7; D possibly corresponds to TRBD2 (6 bases). V lost 3 bases, J lost 3 bases, and 6 bases lay in between. The CDR3 is 12 residues long. Looked up from germline, CDR1 is KGHSH and CDR2 is LQKENI. Here the CDR3 DNA reads TGTGCCAGCTCACCGGGGGGCTACGAGCAGTACTTC. Amino acids: CASSPGGYEQYF.

This chain connects TRBV18 to TRBJ2-3; unclear D gene. The CDR3 has 12 amino acids. The ends were cut back, 3 bases at V and 6 bases at J, with 7 bases in the middle. Germline V gene data show CDR1 as KGHSH and CDR2 as LQKENI. The CDR3 sequence is CASSPIPDTQYF. The CDR3 coding sequence is TGTGCCAGCTCACCTATCCCGGATACGCAGTATTTT.

The chain is built from TRBV30 and TRBJ2-7; 8 nucleotides agree with TRBD1. The CDR3 runs to 12 residues. J gave up 1 base and V 7 bases, and 3 bases lay outside the gene matches. Germline assignment: CDR1 GTSNPN and CDR2 SVGIG (reference sequence). The CDR3 loop reads CAYRGNSYEQYF. The CDR3 DNA reads as TGTGCCTACAGGGGGAATTCCTACGAGCAGTACTTC.

The V call is TRBV29-1, the J call TRBJ2-7; TRBD2 aligns across 13 bases. Germline-derived CDR1 and CDR2 are SQVTM and ANQGSEA. Germline trimming cut 4 bases from V and 7 bases from J; bases unmatched to any gene: 4. The CDR3 extends over 13 amino acids. For the CDR3, the DNA is TGCAGCGTTGCGGGACTAGCGGGACTTGAGCAGTACTTC. Amino acids: CSVAGLAGLEQYF.

The rearrangement links TRBV29-1 to TRBJ1-1; unclear D gene. Germline V gene sequence: CDR1 SQVTM, CDR2 ANQGSEA. V was clipped by 7 bases and J by 0 bases, with 12 bases between them. This CDR3 has 13 residues. In DNA, the CDR3 is TGCAGCGCCCTACCATCGGTGAACACTGAAGCTTTCTTT. Translation gives CSALPSVNTEAFF.

The J gene is TRBJ2-7, the V gene TRBV4-1, with D perhaps being TRBD1 or TRBD2 (5 bases each). There are 17 residues in the CDR3. V lost 1 base and J 1 base, leaving 17 bases between the germline ends. CDR1 is MGHRA and CDR2 is YSYEKL in the germline V gene. The chain's CDR3 is CASSQGGTQVMSYEQYF. As DNA, the CDR3 is TGCGCCAGCAGCCAAGGAGGGACGCAAGTTATGTCCTACGAGCAGTACTTC.

V gene TRBV4-1 combines with J gene TRBJ1-3, with D perhaps matching TRBD1 (5 bases). Trimming cost V 0 bases and J 0 bases, with 18 bases left between them. CDR3 length equals 19 residues. Germline V gene data show CDR1 as MGHRA and CDR2 as YSYEKL. This chain's CDR3 is CASSQDPNAGRSSGNTIYF. The CDR3 coding sequence is TGCGCCAGCAGCCAAGATCCGAACGCAGGGAGAAGCTCTGGAAACACCATATATTTT.

V is TRBV20-1 and J is TRBJ1-5; no clear D. Germline lookup yields CDR1 DFQATT and CDR2 SNEGSKA (reference sequence). The CDR3 contains 14 residues. Trimming pared 2 bases from V and 5 bases from J, leaving 13 bases between. CDR3 amino acids: CSARPLEVHQPQHF. Written as DNA, the CDR3 is TGCAGTGCTAGACCTCTCGAGGTCCATCAGCCCCAGCATTTT.